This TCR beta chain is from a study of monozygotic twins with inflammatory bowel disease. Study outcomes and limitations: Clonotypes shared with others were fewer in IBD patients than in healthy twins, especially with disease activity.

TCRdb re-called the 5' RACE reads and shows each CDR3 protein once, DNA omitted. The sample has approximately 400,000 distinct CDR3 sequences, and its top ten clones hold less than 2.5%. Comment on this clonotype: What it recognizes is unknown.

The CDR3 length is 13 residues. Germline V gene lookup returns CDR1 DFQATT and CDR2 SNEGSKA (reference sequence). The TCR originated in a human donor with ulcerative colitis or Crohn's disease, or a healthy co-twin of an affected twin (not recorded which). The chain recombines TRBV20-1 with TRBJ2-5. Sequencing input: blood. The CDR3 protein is CSARGPVQETQYF.